This T cell receptor beta chain was identified during a study of persistence of HIV-infected CD4 T cells. On this clone: The antigen remains unidentified.

The libraries were made with immunoSEQ version 4 in survey mode. Using immunoSEQ multiplex PCR, the repertoire was profiled, and TCRdb retains in-frame clones only, with some absent. The table includes about 28,000 clones, 78% detected once. Stimulation used 10 ug/mL lysate from CMV-infected fibroblasts. CD40L-negative CD69-negative CD45RO-high memory CD4+ T cells were sorted as populations depleted of antigen-responding cells. The length of the CDR3 is 18 residues. CDR1 is SGHNT, CDR2 YYREEE, per germline (reference sequence). The V end was cut by 4 bases, the J end by 0 bases, with 17 bases between.

The material was CD4+ T cells sorted from PBMCs after approximately 19-hour stimulation, obtained from a patient who received antiretroviral therapy. J is TRBJ1-6 and V is TRBV5-4, with D unclear. This sequence was found in an adult woman with HIV who was CMV-seropositive. CDR3 in amino acids: CASSKQAGANSYNSPLHF. The CDR3 nucleotides read TGTGCCAGCAGCAAGCAGGCAGGAGCAAACTCCTATAATTCACCCCTCCACTTT.